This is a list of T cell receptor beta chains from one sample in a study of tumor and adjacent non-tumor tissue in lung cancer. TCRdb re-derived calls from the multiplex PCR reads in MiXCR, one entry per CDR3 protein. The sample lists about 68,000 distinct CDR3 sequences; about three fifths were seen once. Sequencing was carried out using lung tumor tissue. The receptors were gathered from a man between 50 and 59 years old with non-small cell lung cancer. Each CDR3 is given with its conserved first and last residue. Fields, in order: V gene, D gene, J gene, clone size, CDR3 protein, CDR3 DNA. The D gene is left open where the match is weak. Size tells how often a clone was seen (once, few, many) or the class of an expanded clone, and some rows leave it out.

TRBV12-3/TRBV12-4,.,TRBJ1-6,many,CASHPGAGYPLHF,TGTGCCAGCCACCCCGGGGCTGGATATCCCCTCCACTTT
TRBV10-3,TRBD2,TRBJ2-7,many,CAIRPTSGGANEQYF,TGTGCCATCAGGCCGACTAGCGGGGGGGCTAACGAGCAGTACTTC
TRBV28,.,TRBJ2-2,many,CASSLLGLTGELFF,TGTGCCAGCAGTTTATTAGGGCTCACCGGGGAGCTGTTTTTT
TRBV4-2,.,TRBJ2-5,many,CASSQGLLGQETQYF,TGTGCCAGCAGCCAAGGCTTACTAGGGCAAGAGACCCAGTACTTC
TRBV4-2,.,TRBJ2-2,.,CASSQDSRGGELLF,TGTGCCAGCAGCCAAGATTCTAGGGGCGGGGAGCTGCTTTTT
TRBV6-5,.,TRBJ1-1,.,CASNYSRGAINTEAFF,TGTGCCAGCAATTACTCGAGGGGGGCCATTAACACTGAAGCTTTCTTT
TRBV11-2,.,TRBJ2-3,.,CAISLVGGQADTYYF,TGTGCCATCAGCTTAGTGGGGGGGCAGGCAGATACGTATTATTTT
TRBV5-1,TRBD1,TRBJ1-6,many,CASSMQPGQGNSPLHF,TGCGCCAGCAGCATGCAACCGGGACAGGGAAATTCACCCCTCCACTTT
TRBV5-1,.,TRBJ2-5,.,CASSFGATDQETQYF,TGCGCCAGCAGCTTCGGGGCGACAGACCAAGAGACCCAGTACTTC
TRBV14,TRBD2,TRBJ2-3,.,CAISQVAGVGVDTQYF,TGTGCCATCAGCCAAGTAGCGGGAGTAGGCGTGGATACGCAGTATTTT
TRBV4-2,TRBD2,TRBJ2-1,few,CASSPKGLAGAPYDEQFF,TGTGCCAGCAGCCCTAAAGGCCTAGCGGGAGCCCCCTACGATGAGCAGTTCTTC
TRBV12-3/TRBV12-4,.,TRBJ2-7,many,CASSPGPRYEQYF,TGTGCCAGCAGTCCCGGGCCCCGCTACGAGCAGTACTTC
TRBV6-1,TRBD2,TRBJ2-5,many,CASSAGLAGTQYF,TGTGCCAGCAGTGCCGGACTAGCGGGGACCCAGTACTTC
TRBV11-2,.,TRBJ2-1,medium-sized,CASSSGGWDRNEQFF,TGTGCCAGCAGCTCGGGGGGCTGGGACAGGAATGAGCAGTTCTTC
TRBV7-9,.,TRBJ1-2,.,CARSLTGQGGYGYTF,TGTGCCAGGAGCCTCACGGGACAAGGTGGCTATGGCTACACCTTC
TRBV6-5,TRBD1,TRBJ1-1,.,CASTTGQGARVFF,TGTGCCAGCACTACAGGACAGGGGGCCCGAGTATTCTTT
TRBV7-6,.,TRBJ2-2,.,CASSMLVATLNTGELFF,TGTGCCAGCAGCATGCTGGTCGCAACTTTGAACACCGGGGAGCTGTTTTTT
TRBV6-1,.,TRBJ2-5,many,CAGSQGPQETQYF,TGTGCCGGCTCACAGGGTCCTCAAGAGACCCAGTACTTC
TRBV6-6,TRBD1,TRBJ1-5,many,CASRGQGDQPQHF,TGTGCCAGCAGGGGACAGGGTGATCAGCCCCAGCATTTT
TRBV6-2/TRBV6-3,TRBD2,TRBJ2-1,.,CASSYGGGRTSGNDQFF,TGCGCCAGCAGTTACGGGGGGGGCAGGACTAGCGGCAATGACCAATTCTTC
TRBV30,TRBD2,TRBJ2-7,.,CSWSVTSGRASEQYF,TGTTCCTGGAGTGTCACTAGCGGGAGGGCCAGTGAGCAGTACTTC
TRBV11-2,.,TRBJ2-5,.,CASSLDPQGGVIQEAQYF,TGTGCCAGCAGCCTAGATCCCCAGGGGGGGGTAATACAAGAGGCCCAGTACTTC
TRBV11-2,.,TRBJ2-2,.,CASSLRRGGLTGGLFF,TGTGCCAGCAGCTTACGGCGGGGGGGCCTCACAGGGGGGCTGTTTTTT
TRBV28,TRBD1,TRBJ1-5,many,CASNRGPHQPQHF,TGTGCCAGCAACAGGGGACCCCATCAGCCCCAGCATTTT
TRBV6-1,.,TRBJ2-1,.,CASSRRDSNSYNEQFF,TGTGCCAGCAGTAGAAGGGACTCTAACTCCTACAATGAGCAGTTCTTC
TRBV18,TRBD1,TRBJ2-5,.,CASSQGRTGQETQYF,TGTGCCAGCTCACAAGGCCGGACAGGTCAAGAGACCCAGTACTTC
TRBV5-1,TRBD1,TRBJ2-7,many,CASSLRSTGGAYEQYF,TGCGCCAGCAGCCTTCGATCGACAGGGGGCGCGTACGAGCAGTACTTC
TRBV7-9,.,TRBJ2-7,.,CATQLIAGWGYEQYF,TGTGCCACCCAGCTTATTGCGGGATGGGGGTACGAGCAGTACTTC
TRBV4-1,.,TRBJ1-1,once,CTSSHRDTGDTEAFF,TGCACCAGCAGCCATAGGGACACTGGGGATACTGAGGCTTTCTTT
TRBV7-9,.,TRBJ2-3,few,CASSFPVNSGSTDTQYF,TGTGCCAGCAGCTTCCCGGTGAATAGCGGAAGCACAGATACGCAGTATTTT